The clone carrying this T cell receptor beta chain has at least ten counts. In TCRdb, the 5' RACE reads were re-called with MiXCR into one record per CDR3 protein. The table includes around 690,000 distinct CDR3 sequences, around 21% detected once. V was trimmed by 5 bases and J by 6 bases, leaving 13 bases between them. Germline-derived CDR1 and CDR2 are DFQATT and SNEGSKA (reference sequence). This CDR3 region has 12 residues. These data come from a study of identical twins. The data also belong to a second study, concerning T cells expressing NK-cell markers.

The chain has TRBV20-1 and TRBJ1-2, with D unclear. The sequence came from a woman aged 18-29 years in good health. Sequencing used PBMCs. CDR3 in DNA: TGCAGTGCTCCTCGTCGGGGAGATGGCTACACCTTC. This codes for CSAPRRGDGYTF.